What follows is one T cell receptor (beta chain) and its context. Its antigen has not been determined. Per-nucleotide qualities are absent, and no much larger clonotype sits a single base away. This entry belongs to a study of early T cells in non-severe SARS-CoV-2 infection (dated by TCRdb to about 2021). In terms of the full investigation: TCR sequencing used bulk RNA from unsorted whole blood, so alpha and beta chains could not be paired. The investigation overall reported the following: VDJdb matching was skewed toward anti-spike CD8 responses and likely underestimated virus-specific expansions, missing private and CD4 specificities.

Libraries were constructed by 5' RACE. TCRdb names NextSeq 500 as the instrument used. In the TCR library protocol, unique molecular identifiers were attached to individual cDNA molecules to correct for PCR bias and sequencing error. TCR alpha and beta chains were both sequenced, and the abundances of alpha and beta sequences in each sample were closely correlated with each other. The original methods were these. V gene, J gene and CDR3 annotation of TCR sequences was performed with Decombinator V4. TCRs were defined as expanded if a significant change between any two time points was detected under a Poisson model with p below 0.0001. TCR abundances were normalised to the total number of TCRs sequenced in each sample and reported as counts per million. MAIT TCRs were defined by TRAV1-2 paired with TRAJ12, TRAJ20 or TRAJ33, and iNKT TCRs by TRAV10 paired with TRAJ18. VDJdb, accessed on 1 November 2021, was searched for TCRs annotated for CMV, EBV and SARS-CoV-2, and TCRs annotated for more than one antigen were excluded. TCRdb reprocessed the public reads (quality trimming at Q25 with fastp, clone calling with MiXCR) and kept in-frame beta chains. Here each entry gathers all rows of one CDR3 protein and keeps the most common genes and DNA. None of the V and J calls come from the authors' own analysis; TCRdb made them. The sample table records 100,000 to 150,000 distinct CDR3 sequences; about 15% of these occur just once. The ten largest clones represent 21% of the sample.

The CDR3 runs 13 amino acids, cysteine and phenylalanine included. The kept DNA is CDR3 alone, 39 bases in frame from the first base. CDR1 SGDLS and CDR2 YYNGEE are derived from the germline V gene. V has 4 bases trimmed and J has 5 bases trimmed; junction bases matching no gene number 5. A case-control design nested within a healthcare worker cohort in London, UK, was used, with weekly nasopharyngeal swab PCR tests and blood sampling performed. Healthcare workers were recruited during the week of the UK lockdown, between 23 and 31 March 2020, and followed weekly for up to roughly 16 weeks. This receptor was identified in an adult who was a healthcare worker with PCR-confirmed SARS-CoV-2 infection or an uninfected control (not recorded which). Sequenced: whole blood. The rearranged segments are TRBV9 and TRBJ1-2, and TRBD1 aligns with 7 junction nucleotides. The CDR3 amino acid sequence is: CASSMGQNYGYTF. The DNA sequence is given as TGTGCCAGCAGCATGGGACAGAATTATGGCTACACCTTC.